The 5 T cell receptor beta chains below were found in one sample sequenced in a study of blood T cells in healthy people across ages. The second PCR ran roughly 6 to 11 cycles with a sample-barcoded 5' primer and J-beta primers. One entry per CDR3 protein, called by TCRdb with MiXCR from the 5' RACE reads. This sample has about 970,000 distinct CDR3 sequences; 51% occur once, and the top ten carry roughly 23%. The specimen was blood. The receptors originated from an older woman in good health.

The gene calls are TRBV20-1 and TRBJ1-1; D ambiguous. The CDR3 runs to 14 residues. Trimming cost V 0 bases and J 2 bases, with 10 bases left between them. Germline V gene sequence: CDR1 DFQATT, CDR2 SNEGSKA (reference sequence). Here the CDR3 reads CSAREDPGNTEAFF. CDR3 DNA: TGCAGTGCTAGAGAAGACCCAGGAAACACTGAAGCTTTCTTT.

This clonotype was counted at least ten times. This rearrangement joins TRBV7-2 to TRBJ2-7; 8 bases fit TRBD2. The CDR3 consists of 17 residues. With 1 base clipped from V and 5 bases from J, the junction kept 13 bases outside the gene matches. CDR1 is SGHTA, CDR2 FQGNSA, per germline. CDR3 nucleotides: TGTGCCAGCAGCTTAGACGGTATTAGCGGGACAAGGAACGAGCAGTACTTC. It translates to CASSLDGISGTRNEQYF.

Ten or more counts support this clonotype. The DNA for the CDR3 is TGCGCCAGCAGCCAAACTGGGGTATCGGGCTACACCTTC. Protein sequence: CASSQTGVSGYTF. The V gene is TRBV4-1, the J gene TRBJ1-2; D is unresolved. The ends were cut back, 2 bases at V and 8 bases at J, with 12 bases in the middle. Germline CDR1 and CDR2: MGHRA and YSYEKL. The CDR3 totals 13 residues.

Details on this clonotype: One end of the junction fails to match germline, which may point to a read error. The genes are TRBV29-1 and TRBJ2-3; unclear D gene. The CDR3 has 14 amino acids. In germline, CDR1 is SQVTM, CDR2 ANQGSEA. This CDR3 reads CSVSRAESTYTQYF. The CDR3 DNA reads TGCAGCGTGTCAAGGGCAGAGAGCACATATACGCAGTATTTT.

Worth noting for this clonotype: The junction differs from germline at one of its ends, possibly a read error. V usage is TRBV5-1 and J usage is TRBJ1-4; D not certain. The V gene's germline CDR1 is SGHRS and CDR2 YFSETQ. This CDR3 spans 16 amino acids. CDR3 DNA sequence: TGCGCCTGCAGCTTGGTGGGAAGTACGACTAATGAAAGACTGTTTTTT. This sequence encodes CACSLVGSTTNERLFF.